The clone carrying this T cell receptor beta chain was detected ten times or more. Its specificity is unknown. This sample is drawn from a study of regulatory T cells in long-lasting Graves disease. Study-wide results and limits: Persistent Graves' patients showed a TCR diversity that was lower than that of newly diagnosed ones. Small numbers of samples may have cut accuracy.

Sample time point: newly diagnosed GD, antithyroid drugs for less than 3 months. PBMCs provided the RNA from which the TCR library was made. Graves' disease diagnosis followed American Thyroid Association guidelines. With 1 base removed from V and 6 bases from J, the gap between germline ends came to 21 bases. The CDR3 length is 16 residues. The V gene's germline CDR1 is DFQATT and CDR2 SNEGSKA (reference sequence). Sequencing libraries for TCR beta were prepared with iRepertoire HTBI primers and Arm-PCR of CDR3 regions. TCRdb fed the multiplex PCR reads into MiXCR, producing one record per CDR3 protein. The data show 300,000 to 400,000 distinct CDR3 sequences, with about 14% seen just once and 22% held by the top ten.

This TCR was recovered from a female donor with Graves disease. The V and J genes are TRBV20-1 and TRBJ1-1; TRBD1 is a possible D gene (5 bases). The sequences come from peripheral blood mononuclear cells (PBMCs), collected at new diagnosis, from a patient treated with antithyroid drugs. The DNA of the CDR3 is TGCAGTGCTAGAGTAACCGGGGACCCCCAAGGACCTGAAGCTTTCTTT. Its protein product is CSARVTGDPQGPEAFF.